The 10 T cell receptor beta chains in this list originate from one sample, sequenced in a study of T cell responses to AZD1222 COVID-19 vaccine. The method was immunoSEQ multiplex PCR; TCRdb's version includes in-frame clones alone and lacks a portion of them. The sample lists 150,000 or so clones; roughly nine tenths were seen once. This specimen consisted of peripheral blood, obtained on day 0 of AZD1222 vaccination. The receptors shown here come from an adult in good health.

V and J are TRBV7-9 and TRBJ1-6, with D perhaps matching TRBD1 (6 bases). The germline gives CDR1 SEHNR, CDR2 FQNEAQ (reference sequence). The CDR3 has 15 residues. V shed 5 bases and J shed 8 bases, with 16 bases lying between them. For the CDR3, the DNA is TGTGCCAGCAGCCCTTGGGGGACACGAGATTCACCCCTCCACTTT. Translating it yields CASSPWGTRDSPLHF.

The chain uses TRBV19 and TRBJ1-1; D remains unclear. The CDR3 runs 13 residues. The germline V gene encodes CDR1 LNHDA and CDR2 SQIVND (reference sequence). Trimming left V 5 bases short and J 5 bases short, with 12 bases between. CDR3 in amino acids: CASSQDLLTEAFF. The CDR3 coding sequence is TGTGCCAGTAGTCAGGACCTCCTAACTGAAGCTTTCTTT. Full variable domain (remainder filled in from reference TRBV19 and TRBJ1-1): DGGITQSPKYLFRKEGQNVTLSCEQNLNHDAMYWYRQDPGQGLRLIYYSQIVNDFQKGDIAEGYSVSREKKESFPLTVTSAQKNPTAFYLCASSQDLLTEAFFGQGTRLTVV.

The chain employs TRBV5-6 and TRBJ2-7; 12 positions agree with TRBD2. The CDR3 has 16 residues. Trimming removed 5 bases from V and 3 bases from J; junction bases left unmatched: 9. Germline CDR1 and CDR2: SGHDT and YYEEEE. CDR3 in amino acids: CASSDLGLAGFYEQYF. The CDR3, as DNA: TGTGCCAGCAGTGATCTTGGACTAGCGGGATTCTACGAGCAGTACTTC.

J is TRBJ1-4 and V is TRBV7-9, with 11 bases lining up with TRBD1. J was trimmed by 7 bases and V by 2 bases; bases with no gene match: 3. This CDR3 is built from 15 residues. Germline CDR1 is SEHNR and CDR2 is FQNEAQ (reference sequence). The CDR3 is CASSLRTGGSEKLFF. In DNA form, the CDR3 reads TGTGCCAGCAGCTTAAGGACAGGGGGCAGTGAAAAACTGTTTTTT.

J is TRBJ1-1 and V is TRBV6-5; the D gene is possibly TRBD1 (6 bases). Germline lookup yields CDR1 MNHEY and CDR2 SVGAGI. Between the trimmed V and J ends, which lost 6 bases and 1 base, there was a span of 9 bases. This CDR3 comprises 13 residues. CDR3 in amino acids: CASRGHQNTEAFF. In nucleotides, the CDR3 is TGTGCCAGCAGGGGACACCAGAACACTGAAGCTTTCTTT.

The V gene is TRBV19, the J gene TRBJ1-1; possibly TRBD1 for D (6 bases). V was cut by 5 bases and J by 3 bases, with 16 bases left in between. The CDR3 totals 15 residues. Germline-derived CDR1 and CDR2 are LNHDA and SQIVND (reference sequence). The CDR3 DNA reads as TGTGCCAGTAGTCAAATGACAGGAAGGTACACTGAAGCTTTCTTT. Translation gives CASSQMTGRYTEAFF.

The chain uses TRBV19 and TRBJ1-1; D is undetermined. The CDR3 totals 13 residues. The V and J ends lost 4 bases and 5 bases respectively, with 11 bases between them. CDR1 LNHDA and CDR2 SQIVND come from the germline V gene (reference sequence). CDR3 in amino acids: CASSTGLQTEAFF. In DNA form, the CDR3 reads TGTGCCAGTAGTACAGGACTCCAGACTGAAGCTTTCTTT.

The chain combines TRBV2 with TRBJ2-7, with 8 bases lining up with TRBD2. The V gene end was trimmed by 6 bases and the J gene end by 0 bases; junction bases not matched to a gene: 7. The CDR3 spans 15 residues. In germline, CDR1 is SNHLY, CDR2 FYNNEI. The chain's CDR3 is CASSPQGLDSYEQYF. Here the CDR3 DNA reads TGTGCCAGCAGCCCCCAGGGACTAGACTCCTACGAGCAGTACTTC.

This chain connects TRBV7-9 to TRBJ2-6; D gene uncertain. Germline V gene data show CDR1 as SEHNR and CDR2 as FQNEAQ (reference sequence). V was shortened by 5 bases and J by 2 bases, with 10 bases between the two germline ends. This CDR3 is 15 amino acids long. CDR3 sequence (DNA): TGTGCCAGCAGCCTTGGTCCGGCTGGGGCCAACGTCCTGACTTTC. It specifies CASSLGPAGANVLTF.

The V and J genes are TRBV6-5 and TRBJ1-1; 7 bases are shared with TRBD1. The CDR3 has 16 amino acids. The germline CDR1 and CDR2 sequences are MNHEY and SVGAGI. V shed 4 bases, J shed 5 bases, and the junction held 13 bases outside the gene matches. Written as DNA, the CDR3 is TGTGCCAGCAGTTTTCGGTTGGGACAGATTTTGACTGAAGCTTTCTTT. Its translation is CASSFRLGQILTEAFF.